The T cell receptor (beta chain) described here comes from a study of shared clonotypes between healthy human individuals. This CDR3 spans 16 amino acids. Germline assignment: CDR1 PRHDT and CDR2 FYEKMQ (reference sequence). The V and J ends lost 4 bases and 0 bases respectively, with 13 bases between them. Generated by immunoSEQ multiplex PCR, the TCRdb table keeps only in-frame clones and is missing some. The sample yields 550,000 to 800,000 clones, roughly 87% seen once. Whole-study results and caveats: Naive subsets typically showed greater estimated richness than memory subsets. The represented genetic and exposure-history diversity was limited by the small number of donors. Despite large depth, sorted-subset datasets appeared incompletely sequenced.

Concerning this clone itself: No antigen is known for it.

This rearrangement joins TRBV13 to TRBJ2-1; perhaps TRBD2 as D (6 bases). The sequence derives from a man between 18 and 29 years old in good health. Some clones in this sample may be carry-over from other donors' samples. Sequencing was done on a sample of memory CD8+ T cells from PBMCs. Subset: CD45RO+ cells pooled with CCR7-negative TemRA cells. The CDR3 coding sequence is TGTGCCAGCAGCTCAATAGCGGTAAGCTCCTACAATGAGCAGTTCTTC. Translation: CASSSIAVSSYNEQFF.